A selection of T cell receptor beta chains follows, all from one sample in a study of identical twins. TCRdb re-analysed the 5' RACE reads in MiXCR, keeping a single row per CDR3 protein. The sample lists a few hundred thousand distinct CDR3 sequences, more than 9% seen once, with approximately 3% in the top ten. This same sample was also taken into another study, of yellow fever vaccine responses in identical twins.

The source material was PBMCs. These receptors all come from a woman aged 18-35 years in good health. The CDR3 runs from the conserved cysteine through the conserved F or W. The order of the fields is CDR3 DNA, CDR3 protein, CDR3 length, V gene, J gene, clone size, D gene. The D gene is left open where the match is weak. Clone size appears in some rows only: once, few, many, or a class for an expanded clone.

CDR3nt: TGTGCCTGGAGTGTATTTTCAGACTCTGGGGCCAACGTCCTGACTTTC
CDR3aa: CAWSVFSDSGANVLTF
len: 16
v_gene: TRBV30
j_gene: TRBJ2-6
abundance: few
d_gene: -

CDR3nt: TGCAGCGAGACCGTGACAGACTTCTACGAGCAGTACTTC
CDR3aa: CSETVTDFYEQYF
len: 13
v_gene: TRBV29-1
j_gene: TRBJ2-7
abundance: many
d_gene: -

CDR3nt: TGTGCCAGCAGTTCCACCCCATCACCCCTCCACTTT
CDR3aa: CASSSTPSPLHF
len: 12
v_gene: TRBV12-3/TRBV12-4
j_gene: TRBJ1-6
abundance: many
d_gene: -

CDR3nt: TGCGCCAGCAGCTTTAATAGCGGGAGTGCCTACAATGAGCAGTTCTTC
CDR3aa: CASSFNSGSAYNEQFF
len: 16
v_gene: TRBV5-1
j_gene: TRBJ2-1
abundance: -
d_gene: TRBD2

CDR3nt: TGCGCCAGCAGCCAAGCTTCGGGCGGGAGGGCGAACACCGGGGAGCTGTTTTTT
CDR3aa: CASSQASGGRANTGELFF
len: 18
v_gene: TRBV4-1
j_gene: TRBJ2-2
abundance: -
d_gene: TRBD2

CDR3nt: TGTGCCAGCAGCGTGACAGGGGGCGCCTACAATGAGCAGTTCTTC
CDR3aa: CASSVTGGAYNEQFF
len: 15
v_gene: TRBV9
j_gene: TRBJ2-1
abundance: many
d_gene: TRBD1

CDR3nt: TGCAGTGCTAGAGAAGCGGGGATCACATACAATGAGCAGTTCTTC
CDR3aa: CSAREAGITYNEQFF
len: 15
v_gene: TRBV20-1
j_gene: TRBJ2-1
abundance: many
d_gene: TRBD2

CDR3nt: TGCAGTGCTAGAGGGACTAGCGGAGAGACCCAGTACTTC
CDR3aa: CSARGTSGETQYF
len: 13
v_gene: TRBV20-1
j_gene: TRBJ2-5
abundance: many
d_gene: TRBD2

CDR3nt: TGTGCCAGCAGTTTAAACAGGGTCGATAATCAGCCCCAGCATTTT
CDR3aa: CASSLNRVDNQPQHF
len: 15
v_gene: TRBV28
j_gene: TRBJ1-5
abundance: few
d_gene: -

CDR3nt: TGTGCCAGCGCTCCCGACAGGACAAACGACAATTCACCCCTCCACTTT
CDR3aa: CASAPDRTNDNSPLHF
len: 16
v_gene: TRBV3-1
j_gene: TRBJ1-6
abundance: -
d_gene: -

CDR3nt: TGCAGTGCCAAGGACAGGGGGCCGAGCGAAAAACTGTTTTTT
CDR3aa: CSAKDRGPSEKLFF
len: 14
v_gene: TRBV20-1
j_gene: TRBJ1-4
abundance: -
d_gene: TRBD1

CDR3nt: TGTGCCAGCAGTTACCCCAAAAACAGATACAATGAGCAGTTCTTC
CDR3aa: CASSYPKNRYNEQFF
len: 15
v_gene: TRBV6-2/TRBV6-3
j_gene: TRBJ2-1
abundance: many
d_gene: -

CDR3nt: TGTGCCAGCAGCTTAAGCCGGAGCGAAGAGACCCAGTACTTC
CDR3aa: CASSLSRSEETQYF
len: 14
v_gene: TRBV7-3
j_gene: TRBJ2-5
abundance: many
d_gene: -

CDR3nt: TGCGCCAGCAGCGCTCGGGGTGCTGGGGCCAACGTCCTGACTTTC
CDR3aa: CASSARGAGANVLTF
len: 15
v_gene: TRBV5-1
j_gene: TRBJ2-6
abundance: few
d_gene: -

CDR3nt: TGTGCCGTCGGACAGGGGAGGGATACGCAGTATTTT
CDR3aa: CAVGQGRDTQYF
len: 12
v_gene: TRBV7-2
j_gene: TRBJ2-3
abundance: -
d_gene: TRBD1

CDR3nt: TGTGCCAGCAGTCCGAACTGGGGTAGCGGGAGAGGCGAGCAGTACTTC
CDR3aa: CASSPNWGSGRGEQYF
len: 16
v_gene: TRBV6-2/TRBV6-3
j_gene: TRBJ2-7
abundance: few
d_gene: TRBD2

CDR3nt: TGTGCCAGCAGTGAAGGCCTAGCGGGGTCCAATGAGCAGTTCTTC
CDR3aa: CASSEGLAGSNEQFF
len: 15
v_gene: TRBV2
j_gene: TRBJ2-1
abundance: many
d_gene: TRBD2

CDR3nt: TGCAGTGCTCTAGCCCTTACTAGCGGCTACGAGCAGTACTTC
CDR3aa: CSALALTSGYEQYF
len: 14
v_gene: TRBV20-1
j_gene: TRBJ2-7
abundance: -
d_gene: TRBD2

CDR3nt: TGTGCCAGCAGTCCCCGGACAGGGTTTCAGCCCCAGCATTTT
CDR3aa: CASSPRTGFQPQHF
len: 14
v_gene: TRBV27
j_gene: TRBJ1-5
abundance: many
d_gene: TRBD1

CDR3nt: TGCGCCAGCAGCTCGGGACAGCCCCTCACAGATACGCAGTATTTT
CDR3aa: CASSSGQPLTDTQYF
len: 15
v_gene: TRBV5-1
j_gene: TRBJ2-3
abundance: -
d_gene: TRBD1

CDR3nt: TGTGCCAGCTCTCACGGTGGGGGCCAAGCCTACGAGCAGTACTTC
CDR3aa: CASSHGGGQAYEQYF
len: 15
v_gene: TRBV18
j_gene: TRBJ2-7
abundance: -
d_gene: -

CDR3nt: TGTGCCAGCAGTTCTTACAGGGATAAAGGCAAAAACATTCAGTACTTC
CDR3aa: CASSSYRDKGKNIQYF
len: 16
v_gene: TRBV28
j_gene: TRBJ2-4
abundance: many
d_gene: -

CDR3nt: TGTGCCAGCAGTCCTCAAGCGGGGGAGTACAATGAGCAGTTCTTC
CDR3aa: CASSPQAGEYNEQFF
len: 15
v_gene: TRBV6-4
j_gene: TRBJ2-1
abundance: few
d_gene: TRBD2

CDR3nt: TGTGCCAGCAGTGAAGCGGCTAGTTTAGCCAAAAACATTCAGTACTTC
CDR3aa: CASSEAASLAKNIQYF
len: 16
v_gene: TRBV2
j_gene: TRBJ2-4
abundance: few
d_gene: -

CDR3nt: TGTGCTAGTGCCCCAGCTCCGGGTCGGGAGCAGTACTTC
CDR3aa: CASAPAPGREQYF
len: 13
v_gene: TRBV12-5
j_gene: TRBJ2-7
abundance: -
d_gene: -

CDR3nt: TGTGCCAGCAGCTTAGCCGCTGGACACCCAAAAGCGAACACCGGGGAGCTGTTTTTT
CDR3aa: CASSLAAGHPKANTGELFF
len: 19
v_gene: TRBV7-2
j_gene: TRBJ2-2
abundance: -
d_gene: -

CDR3nt: TGCGCCAGCAGCCAAGTAGGGCTTTACAATGAGCAGTTCTTC
CDR3aa: CASSQVGLYNEQFF
len: 14
v_gene: TRBV4-1
j_gene: TRBJ2-1
abundance: -
d_gene: -

CDR3nt: TGTGCCAGCAGCCCAAAGAGGGGGACAGGGAACACCGGGGAGCTGTTTTTT
CDR3aa: CASSPKRGTGNTGELFF
len: 17
v_gene: TRBV11-2
j_gene: TRBJ2-2
abundance: many
d_gene: TRBD1

CDR3nt: TGCGCCAGCAGCTTGGAAGTAGCGGGAGCATACGAGCAGTACTTC
CDR3aa: CASSLEVAGAYEQYF
len: 15
v_gene: TRBV5-1
j_gene: TRBJ2-7
abundance: many
d_gene: TRBD2

CDR3nt: TGTGCCAGCAGCCATTTACAGGGAAATACTGAAGCTTTCTTT
CDR3aa: CASSHLQGNTEAFF
len: 14
v_gene: TRBV3-1
j_gene: TRBJ1-1
abundance: many
d_gene: -

CDR3nt: TGCGCCAGCAGCGTGACAGGTCCCGCGGACTACGAGCAGTACTTC
CDR3aa: CASSVTGPADYEQYF
len: 15
v_gene: TRBV5-1
j_gene: TRBJ2-7
abundance: few
d_gene: -

CDR3nt: TGTGCCACAAAGCCCGGCGACAGGGATTCACCCCTCCACTTT
CDR3aa: CATKPGDRDSPLHF
len: 14
v_gene: TRBV2
j_gene: TRBJ1-6
abundance: few
d_gene: TRBD1

CDR3nt: TGTGCCATCAGTGAGCCTTCCGGGACAGGAGGCGAGACCCAGTACTTC
CDR3aa: CAISEPSGTGGETQYF
len: 16
v_gene: TRBV10-3
j_gene: TRBJ2-5
abundance: few
d_gene: TRBD1

CDR3nt: TGTGCCTGGACAGGAAGCACAGATACGCAGTATTTT
CDR3aa: CAWTGSTDTQYF
len: 12
v_gene: TRBV30
j_gene: TRBJ2-3
abundance: -
d_gene: -

CDR3nt: TGTGCCAGCAGCATAAGGGGGAATAGCTACGAGCAGTACTTC
CDR3aa: CASSIRGNSYEQYF
len: 14
v_gene: TRBV7-2
j_gene: TRBJ2-7
abundance: -
d_gene: -

CDR3nt: TGTGCCAGCAGCCCTACTTCGGCGGTGGGCACTGAAGCTTTCTTT
CDR3aa: CASSPTSAVGTEAFF
len: 15
v_gene: TRBV7-9
j_gene: TRBJ1-1
abundance: many
d_gene: -

CDR3nt: TGCAGCGTTGAGATGGCTAAAGCCACTGGTACGCAGTATTTT
CDR3aa: CSVEMAKATGTQYF
len: 14
v_gene: TRBV29-1
j_gene: TRBJ2-3
abundance: many
d_gene: -

CDR3nt: TGTGCCAGCAGCCCCCGGGGAGATACGCAGTATTTT
CDR3aa: CASSPRGDTQYF
len: 12
v_gene: TRBV5-1
j_gene: TRBJ2-3
abundance: many
d_gene: -

CDR3nt: TGCGCCAGCAGCCAAAAGACAGGGGGCGCTTTTGGCTACACCTTC
CDR3aa: CASSQKTGGAFGYTF
len: 15
v_gene: TRBV4-3
j_gene: TRBJ1-2
abundance: -
d_gene: TRBD1

CDR3nt: TGTGCCAGCAGTTTTGGCGTCGAGGAACTAGTTACAACTAATGAAAAACTGTTTTTT
CDR3aa: CASSFGVEELVTTNEKLFF
len: 19
v_gene: TRBV28
j_gene: TRBJ1-4
abundance: many
d_gene: -

CDR3nt: TGTGCCAGCAGCTTAATTTCTGGACAAGATTTCCTCTACGAGCAGTACTTC
CDR3aa: CASSLISGQDFLYEQYF
len: 17
v_gene: TRBV7-2
j_gene: TRBJ2-7
abundance: -
d_gene: -

CDR3nt: TGTGCCACCAGCAGAGTGGGAGACAGCCCGCCCCAGCATTTT
CDR3aa: CATSRVGDSPPQHF
len: 14
v_gene: TRBV15
j_gene: TRBJ1-5
abundance: -
d_gene: -

CDR3nt: TGTGCCAGCAGCCCCCAGACTAGCGGGGGGGCCAGAGATACGCAGTATTTT
CDR3aa: CASSPQTSGGARDTQYF
len: 17
v_gene: TRBV7-2
j_gene: TRBJ2-3
abundance: many
d_gene: TRBD2

CDR3nt: TGCGCCAGCAGCAAGGACTCCGGTGAGGAGCAGTACTTC
CDR3aa: CASSKDSGEEQYF
len: 13
v_gene: TRBV4-3
j_gene: TRBJ2-7
abundance: few
d_gene: -

CDR3nt: TGTGCCAGCAGTGAAACGTTGGGGGAAGATACGCAGTATTTT
CDR3aa: CASSETLGEDTQYF
len: 14
v_gene: TRBV2
j_gene: TRBJ2-3
abundance: few
d_gene: -

CDR3nt: TGTGCCAGCCGAACTCTAGCGAGTTCCTACAATGAGCAGTTCTTC
CDR3aa: CASRTLASSYNEQFF
len: 15
v_gene: TRBV27
j_gene: TRBJ2-1
abundance: -
d_gene: -

CDR3nt: TGTGCCAGCAGCCAAGATGGCGGGAGCACAGATACGCAGTATTTT
CDR3aa: CASSQDGGSTDTQYF
len: 15
v_gene: TRBV3-1
j_gene: TRBJ2-3
abundance: many
d_gene: -

CDR3nt: TGTGCCATCAGTGGGGACAGCGAAGAGACCCAGTACTTC
CDR3aa: CAISGDSEETQYF
len: 13
v_gene: TRBV10-3
j_gene: TRBJ2-5
abundance: many
d_gene: TRBD1

CDR3nt: TGTGCCTGGAGAGAAGGCAGGGTGCCCGGGGAGCTGTTTTTT
CDR3aa: CAWREGRVPGELFF
len: 14
v_gene: TRBV30
j_gene: TRBJ2-2
abundance: -
d_gene: -

CDR3nt: TGTGCCAGCAGTTTCACAGGGCCGGTCTACGAGCAGTACTTC
CDR3aa: CASSFTGPVYEQYF
len: 14
v_gene: TRBV27
j_gene: TRBJ2-7
abundance: few
d_gene: -

CDR3nt: TGTGCCACCAGCAGAGGTGGGGCCTCCTACGAGCAGTACTTC
CDR3aa: CATSRGGASYEQYF
len: 14
v_gene: TRBV15
j_gene: TRBJ2-7
abundance: -
d_gene: -

CDR3nt: TGCGCCAGCAGTGACCCCTACAATGAGCAGTTCTTC
CDR3aa: CASSDPYNEQFF
len: 12
v_gene: TRBV10-1
j_gene: TRBJ2-1
abundance: many
d_gene: -

CDR3nt: TGTGCCTTCAGTTTAGTAGACAGCCTATACTCGAACACCGGGGAGCTGTTTTTT
CDR3aa: CAFSLVDSLYSNTGELFF
len: 18
v_gene: TRBV12-3/TRBV12-4
j_gene: TRBJ2-2
abundance: -
d_gene: -

CDR3nt: TGTGCCTTTAGAAACTCGAACACTGAAGCTTTCTTT
CDR3aa: CAFRNSNTEAFF
len: 12
v_gene: TRBV7-9
j_gene: TRBJ1-1
abundance: few
d_gene: -

CDR3nt: TGCGCCAGCAGCCAAGATGCATCCGGGGGGATTAGTTCACCCCTCCACTTT
CDR3aa: CASSQDASGGISSPLHF
len: 17
v_gene: TRBV4-3
j_gene: TRBJ1-6
abundance: -
d_gene: -

CDR3nt: TGTGCCAGCAGTACGTCCTCGCCGCCCGGGGAGCTGTTTTTT
CDR3aa: CASSTSSPPGELFF
len: 14
v_gene: TRBV27
j_gene: TRBJ2-2
abundance: few
d_gene: -

CDR3nt: TGCGCCAGCAGCCATCTTAAAATTGGACTAGCGGGAGGGCCACGGACCAAAAACATTCAGTACTTC
CDR3aa: CASSHLKIGLAGGPRTKNIQYF
len: 22
v_gene: TRBV4-3
j_gene: TRBJ2-4
abundance: many
d_gene: TRBD2